This TCR beta chain was recovered during a study of blood T cell repertoires in COVID-19 (dated by TCRdb to 2018 to 2021). Looking at the study overall: Samples from collaborators originated in the United States, Italy and Spain and spanned both the acute and convalescent phases of COVID-19. Where available, HLA class I and class II types were taken from metadata supplied by the sample provider and were not determined by assay-based typing. Sample metadata almost always included a de-identified subject ID, COVID-19 status, age in years and sex. Samples came from the ongoing ImmuneRACE study (first 160 participants) plus 1,254 subjects from 6 global collaborators. The prospective study material was composed of cDNA or gDNA derived from T cells, B-cell-depleted T cells, or PBMCs. Subjects who had been exposed to COVID-19, were actively infected with it, or had recovered from it provided the deeply sampled blood TCRbeta repertoires that made up the dataset. The repertoires were released in a freely available public database intended as a resource for research on the immune response to SARS-CoV-2.

The collaborating institutions used their own protocols to collect whole blood in K2EDTA tubes. For TCRbeta analysis, collaborators shipped samples as frozen whole blood, isolated PBMCs, or DNA extracted from either of those sample types. V loses 5 bases at its end and J loses 7 bases; junction bases beyond the gene matches: 12. The CDR3 contains 16 residues, cysteine and phenylalanine counted. Only the CDR3 portion is preserved as DNA: 48 bases, with reading frame beginning at the first base. Based on the germline V gene, the CDR1 and CDR2 sequences are SGHTA and FQGNSA. For this clone: Its cognate antigen has yet to be identified. Base qualities are not provided; no much larger clone lies one nucleotide away.

Broad study findings and their caveats: The quantity of clinical and demographic metadata differed by source and by participant and was supplied without curation.

TCRbeta CDR3 regions were amplified from genomic DNA using the immunoSEQ Assay, a bias-controlled multiplex PCR. For the original study's pipeline: Within the assay, amplification of reference gene primers was used to estimate how many nucleated cells each sample contained. To quantify the absolute abundance of each unique TCRbeta CDR3 rearrangement, sequence reads were collapsed and filtered. For each sample, productive Simpson clonality was calculated as the square root of Simpson's diversity index across productive rearrangements. The table was pulled from immuneACCESS by TCRdb, which kept in-frame rearrangements only. Such tables lose some clones; where checked, under half of the loss comes from unresolved V genes, and the rest has no known cause. The V and J calls and clone size come from that table; D and trimming were worked out from the DNA. The sample table records tens of thousands of clones; roughly 87% of these occur just once. Jointly, the top ten make up over 7.5% of the sample.

This sequence was found in a man in his fifties or sixties with active COVID-19. The chain employs TRBV7-2 and TRBJ1-5, and 9 junction bases match TRBD1. The specimen was peripheral blood. The encoded CDR3 is CASSKTGGAENQPQHF. Here is the DNA: TGTGCCAGCAGCAAAACAGGGGGCGCTGAAAACCAGCCCCAGCATTTT.